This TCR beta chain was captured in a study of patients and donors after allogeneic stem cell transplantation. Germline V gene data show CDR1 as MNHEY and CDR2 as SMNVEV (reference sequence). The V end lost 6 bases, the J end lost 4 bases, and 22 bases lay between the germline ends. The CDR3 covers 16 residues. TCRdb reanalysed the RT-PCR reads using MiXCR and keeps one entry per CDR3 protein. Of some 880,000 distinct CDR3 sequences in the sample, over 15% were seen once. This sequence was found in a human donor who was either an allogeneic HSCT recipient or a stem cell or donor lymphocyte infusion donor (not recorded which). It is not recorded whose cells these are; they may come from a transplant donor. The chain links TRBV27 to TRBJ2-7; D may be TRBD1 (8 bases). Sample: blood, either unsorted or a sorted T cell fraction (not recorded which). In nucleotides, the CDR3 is TGTGCCAGCAGCGGGACTACTCAGGGGGCGCGGTACGAGCAGTACTTC. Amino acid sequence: CASSGTTQGARYEQYF.